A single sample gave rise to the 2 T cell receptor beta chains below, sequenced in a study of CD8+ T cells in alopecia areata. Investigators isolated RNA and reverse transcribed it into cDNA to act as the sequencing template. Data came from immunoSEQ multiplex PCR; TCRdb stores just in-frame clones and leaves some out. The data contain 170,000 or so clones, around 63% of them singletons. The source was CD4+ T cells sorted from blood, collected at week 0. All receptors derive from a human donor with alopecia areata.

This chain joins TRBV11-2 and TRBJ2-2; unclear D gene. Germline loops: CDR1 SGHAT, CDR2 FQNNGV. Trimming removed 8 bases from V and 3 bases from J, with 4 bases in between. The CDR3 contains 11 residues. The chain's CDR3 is CASADTGELFF. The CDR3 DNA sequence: TGTGCCAGCGCGGACACCGGGGAGCTGTTTTTT.

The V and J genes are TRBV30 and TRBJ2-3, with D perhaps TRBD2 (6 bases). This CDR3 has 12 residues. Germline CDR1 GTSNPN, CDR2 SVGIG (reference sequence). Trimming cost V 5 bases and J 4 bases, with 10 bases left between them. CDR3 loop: CAWSAGSDTQYF. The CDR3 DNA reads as TGTGCCTGGTCGGCGGGGTCAGATACGCAGTATTTT.